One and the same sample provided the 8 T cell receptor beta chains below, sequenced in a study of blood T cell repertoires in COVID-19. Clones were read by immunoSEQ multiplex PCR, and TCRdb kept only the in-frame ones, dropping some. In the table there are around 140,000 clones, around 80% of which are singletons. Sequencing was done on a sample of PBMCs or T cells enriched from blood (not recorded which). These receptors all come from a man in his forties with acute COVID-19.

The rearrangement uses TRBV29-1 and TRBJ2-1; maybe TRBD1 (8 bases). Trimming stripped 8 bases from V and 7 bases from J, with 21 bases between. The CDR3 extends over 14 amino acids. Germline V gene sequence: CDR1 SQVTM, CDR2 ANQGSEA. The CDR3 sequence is CSLIQGEGRNEQFF. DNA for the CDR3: TGCAGCTTAATACAGGGGGAGGGAAGAAATGAGCAGTTCTTC.

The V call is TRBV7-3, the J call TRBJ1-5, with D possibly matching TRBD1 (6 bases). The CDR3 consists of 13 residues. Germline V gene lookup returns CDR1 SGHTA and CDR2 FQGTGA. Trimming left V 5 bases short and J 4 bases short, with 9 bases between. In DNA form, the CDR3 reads TGTGCCAGCAGCATTGACAGGAATCAGCCCCAGCATTTT. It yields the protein CASSIDRNQPQHF.

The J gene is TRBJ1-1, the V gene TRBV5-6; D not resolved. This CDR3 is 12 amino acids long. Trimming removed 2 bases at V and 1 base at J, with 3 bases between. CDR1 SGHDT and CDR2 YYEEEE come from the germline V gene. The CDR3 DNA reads TGTGCCAGCAGCTTCCAGAACACTGAAGCTTTCTTT. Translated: CASSFQNTEAFF.

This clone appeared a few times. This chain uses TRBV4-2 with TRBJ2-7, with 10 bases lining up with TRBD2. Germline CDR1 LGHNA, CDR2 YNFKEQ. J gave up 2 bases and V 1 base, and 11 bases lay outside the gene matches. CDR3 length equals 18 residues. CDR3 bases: TGTGCCAGCAGCCAAGGGGCTAGCGGGAGCCTCCCCGCCTACGAGCAGTACTTC. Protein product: CASSQGASGSLPAYEQYF.

The DNA for the CDR3 is TGTGCCAGCAGGAAGGGGGCGGACTATGGCTACACCTTC. This gives the protein CASRKGADYGYTF. The V call is TRBV2, the J call TRBJ1-2, with TRBD1 matching 7 bases. Germline V lookup: CDR1 SNHLY, CDR2 FYNNEI. With 6 bases clipped from V and 3 bases from J, the junction kept 4 bases outside the gene matches. The CDR3 extends over 13 amino acids.

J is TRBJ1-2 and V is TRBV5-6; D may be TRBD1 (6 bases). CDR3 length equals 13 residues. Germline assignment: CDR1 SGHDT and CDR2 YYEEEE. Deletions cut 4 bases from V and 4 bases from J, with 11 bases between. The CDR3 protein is CASSQRGAYGYTF. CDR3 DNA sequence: TGTGCCAGCAGCCAACGGGGGGCCTATGGCTACACCTTC. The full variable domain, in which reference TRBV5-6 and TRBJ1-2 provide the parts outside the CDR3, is DAGVTQSPTHLIKTRGQQVTLRCSPKSGHDTVSWYQQALGQGPQFIFQYYEEEERQRGNFPDRFSGHQFPNYSSELNVNALLLGDSALYLCASSQRGAYGYTFGSGTRLTVV.

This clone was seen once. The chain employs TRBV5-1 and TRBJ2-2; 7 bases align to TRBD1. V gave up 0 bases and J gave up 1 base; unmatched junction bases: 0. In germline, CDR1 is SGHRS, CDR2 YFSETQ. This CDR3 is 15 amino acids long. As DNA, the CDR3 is TGCGCCAGCAGCTTGGGGACAGGGAACACCGGGGAGCTGTTTTTT. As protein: CASSLGTGNTGELFF.

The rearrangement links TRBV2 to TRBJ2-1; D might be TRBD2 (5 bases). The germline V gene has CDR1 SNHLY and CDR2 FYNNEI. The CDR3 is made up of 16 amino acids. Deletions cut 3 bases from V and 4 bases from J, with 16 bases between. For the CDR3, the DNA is TGTGCCAGCAGTGATTTCGGTCGGGGAGATTACAATGAGCAGTTCTTC. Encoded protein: CASSDFGRGDYNEQFF.